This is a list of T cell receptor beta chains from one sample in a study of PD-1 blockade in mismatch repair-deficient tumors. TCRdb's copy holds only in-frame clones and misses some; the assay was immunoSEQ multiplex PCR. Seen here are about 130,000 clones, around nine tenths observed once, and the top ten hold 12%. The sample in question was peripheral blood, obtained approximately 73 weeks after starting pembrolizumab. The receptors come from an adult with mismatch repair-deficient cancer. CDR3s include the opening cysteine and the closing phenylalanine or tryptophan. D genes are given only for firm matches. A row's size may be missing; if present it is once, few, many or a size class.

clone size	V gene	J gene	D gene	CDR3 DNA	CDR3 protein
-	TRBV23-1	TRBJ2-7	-	TGCGCCAGCAGTCCTAAGATGCTTAGGACAGATCACTGTGAGCAGTACTTC	CASSPKMLRTDHCEQYF
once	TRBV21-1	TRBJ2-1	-	-	CASSKVGQGNRHNEQFF
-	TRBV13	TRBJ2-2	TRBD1	TGTGCCAGCAGCTTAGAGGCCGACAGGGGGAGGACCGGGGAGCTGTTTTTT	CASSLEADRGRTGELFF
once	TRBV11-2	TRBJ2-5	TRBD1	TGTGCCAGCAGCTTAATACAGGGGGCGCCGGAGACCCAGTACTTC	CASSLIQGAPETQYF
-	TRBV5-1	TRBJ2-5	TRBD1	TGCGCCAGCAGCAACGACAGGGGGGCCTTAGAGACCCAGTACTTC	CASSNDRGALETQYF
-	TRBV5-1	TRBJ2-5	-	TGCGCCAGCAGCTTGTACAGTCCCCAAGAGACCCAGTACTTC	CASSLYSPQETQYF
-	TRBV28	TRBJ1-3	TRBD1	TGTGCCAGCAGTTTATGGACAGGGCGCTCTGGAAACACCATATATTTT	CASSLWTGRSGNTIYF
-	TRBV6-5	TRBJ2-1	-	TGTGCCAGCAGTTACTCGGCTGACTACAATGAGCAGTTCTTC	CASSYSADYNEQFF
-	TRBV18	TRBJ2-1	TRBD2	TGTGCCAGCTCACCCAGTACTAGCGGGGTCTACAATGAGCAGTTCTTC	CASSPSTSGVYNEQFF
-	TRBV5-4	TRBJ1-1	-	TGTGCCAGCAGCTTGGTCGGGTTCACTGAAGCTTTCTTT	CASSLVGFTEAFF
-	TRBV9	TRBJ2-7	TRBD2	TGTGCCAGCAGCTCCGGACTAGCGGGAGCCTACGAGCAGTACTTC	CASSSGLAGAYEQYF
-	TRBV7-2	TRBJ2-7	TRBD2	TGTGCCAGCAGCTTCGGGACTAGCGGGAGTTACGAGCAGTACTTC	CASSFGTSGSYEQYF
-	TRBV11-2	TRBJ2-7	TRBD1	TGTGCCAGCAGCCTTACAGGGGAGCTGGTAAAGGAGCAGTACTTC	CASSLTGELVKEQYF
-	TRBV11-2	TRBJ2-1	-	TGTGCCAGCAGCTTCTTAGCCGGGCCCTACAATGAGCAGTTCTTC	CASSFLAGPYNEQFF
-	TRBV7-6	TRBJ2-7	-	TGTGCCAGCAGACCGGGACATGGATCCTACGAGCAGTACTTC	CASRPGHGSYEQYF
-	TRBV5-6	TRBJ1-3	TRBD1	TGTGCCAGCAGCTTGGGCGGGACAGGGTTTGGAAACACCATATATTTT	CASSLGGTGFGNTIYF
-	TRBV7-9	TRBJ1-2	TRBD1	TGTGCCAGCAGCTTAGGCTCAGGGGGTTTGGACTATGGCTACACCTTC	CASSLGSGGLDYGYTF
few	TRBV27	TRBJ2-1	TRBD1	TGTGCCAGCCTCGGACAGGTCAATGAGCAGTTCTTC	CASLGQVNEQFF
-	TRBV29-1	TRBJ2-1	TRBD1	TGCAGCGTTGAACTCCGGACAGGGCCCAATGAGCAGTTCTTC	CSVELRTGPNEQFF
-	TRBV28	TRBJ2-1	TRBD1	TGTGCCAGCAGTCTCTGGGACAGATCCTACAATGAGCAGTTCTTC	CASSLWDRSYNEQFF
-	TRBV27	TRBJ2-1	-	TGTGCCAGCAGTTTAGGGCGACACAATGAGCAGTTCTTC	CASSLGRHNEQFF
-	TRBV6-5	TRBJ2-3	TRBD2	TGTGCCAGCAGTTATACGACTAGCGGGAAGACAGATACGCAGTATTTT	CASSYTTSGKTDTQYF
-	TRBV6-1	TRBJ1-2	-	TGTGCCAGCGGGGGAGACAGGACAAGTGATGGCTACACCTTC	CASGGDRTSDGYTF
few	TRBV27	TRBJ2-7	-	TGTGCCAGCAGTTTAACATGGTCCTACGAGCAGTACTTC	CASSLTWSYEQYF
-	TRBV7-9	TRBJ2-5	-	TGTGCCAGCAGCTTTAGGTCTAGGGGGGAGACCCAGTACTTC	CASSFRSRGETQYF
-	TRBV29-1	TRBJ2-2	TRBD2	TGCAGCGCTGACACGGGAGGATCGAACACCGGGGAGCTGTTTTTT	CSADTGGSNTGELFF
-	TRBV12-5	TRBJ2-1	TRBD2	TGTGCTAGTGGTTTCCTCCTCGGGGGGGACTACCCAAGCAATGAGCAGTTCTTC	CASGFLLGGDYPSNEQFF
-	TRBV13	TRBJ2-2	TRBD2	TGTGCCAGCGGGACTACCCCCGGGGAGCTGTTTTTT	CASGTTPGELFF
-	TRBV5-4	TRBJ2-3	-	TGTGCCAGCAGCTTGCCGACAGGGAGGATAGATACGCAGTATTTT	CASSLPTGRIDTQYF
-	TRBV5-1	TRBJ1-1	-	TGCGCCAGCAGGCGGGAGCTGAACACTGAAGCTTTCTTT	CASRRELNTEAFF
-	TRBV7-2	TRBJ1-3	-	TGTGCCAGCAGCTTCGCCGGGACGGCGACTGGAAACACCATATATTTT	CASSFAGTATGNTIYF
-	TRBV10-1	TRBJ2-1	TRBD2	TGCGCCAGCAGTGAGTCGGGACTAGCACGGGATGAGCAGTTCTTC	CASSESGLARDEQFF
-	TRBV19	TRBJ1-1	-	TGTGCCAGTACCCTGGGGAGGGGCTTGAACACTGAAGCTTTCTTT	CASTLGRGLNTEAFF
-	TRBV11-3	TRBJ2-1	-	TGTGCCAGCAGCTCTAACACGGGGTTGAGCGGGTCGAGCTCCTACAATGAGCAGTTCTTC	CASSSNTGLSGSSSYNEQFF
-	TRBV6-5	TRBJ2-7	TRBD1	TGTGCCAGCACCCGATTCGGGACAGACACCTACGAGCAGTACTTC	CASTRFGTDTYEQYF
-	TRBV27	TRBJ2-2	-	TGTGCCAGCGCAAAACAGGGAGGCGGGCCCGGGGAGCTGTTTTTT	CASAKQGGGPGELFF
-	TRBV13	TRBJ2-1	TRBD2	TGTGCCAGCAGCTTAGGGGGACTATCGTCCTACAATGAGCAGTTCTTC	CASSLGGLSSYNEQFF
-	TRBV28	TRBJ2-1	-	TGTGCCAGCAGTGTCCGATATGAGCAGTTCTTC	CASSVRYEQFF
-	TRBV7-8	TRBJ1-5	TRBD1	TGTGCCAGCAGCCCTTGGACAGGGAAGGGCAATCAGCCCCAGCATTTT	CASSPWTGKGNQPQHF
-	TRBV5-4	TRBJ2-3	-	TGTGCCAGCAGCTTGGTTGGGACTAGCACAGATACGCAGTATTTT	CASSLVGTSTDTQYF
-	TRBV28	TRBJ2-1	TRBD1	TGTGCCAGCAGTTTAACAGGGGGCAGGGATGAGCAGTTCTTC	CASSLTGGRDEQFF